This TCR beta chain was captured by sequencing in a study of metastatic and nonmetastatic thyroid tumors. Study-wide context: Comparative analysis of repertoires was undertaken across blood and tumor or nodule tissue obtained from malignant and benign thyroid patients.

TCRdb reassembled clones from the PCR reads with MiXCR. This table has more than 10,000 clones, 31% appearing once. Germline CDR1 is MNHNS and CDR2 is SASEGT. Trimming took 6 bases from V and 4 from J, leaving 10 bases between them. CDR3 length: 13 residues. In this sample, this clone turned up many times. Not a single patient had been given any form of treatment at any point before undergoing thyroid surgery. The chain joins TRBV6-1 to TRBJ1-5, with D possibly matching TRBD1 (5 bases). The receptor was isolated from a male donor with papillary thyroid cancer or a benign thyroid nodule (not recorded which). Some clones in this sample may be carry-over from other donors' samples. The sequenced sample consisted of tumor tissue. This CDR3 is CASRRDLNQPQHF. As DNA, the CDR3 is TGTGCCAGCAGACGGGACCTTAATCAGCCCCAGCATTTT.